Below, 7 T cell receptor beta chains from the same sample are listed, as sequenced in a study of blood T cells in healthy people across ages (dated by TCRdb to between 2015 and 2017). The library was obtained by 5' RACE. A second PCR of roughly 6 to 11 cycles was run with a J-beta primer mix and a sample-barcoded 5' primer. Through fastp at Q25 and MiXCR, TCRdb rebuilt clones from the public reads, retaining in-frame beta chains. Each record represents a unique CDR3 protein, reported with the most common genes and DNA among its rows. This sample has over 1,500,000 distinct CDR3 sequences in its table, and more than 35% of those were observed once. 20% to 25% of the sample belongs to the ten largest clones. Specimen: blood. These receptor sequences come from a human donor in good health.

The V and J genes are TRBV28 and TRBJ1-2; no clear D gene. CDR1 is MDHEN, CDR2 SYDVKM, per germline. The CDR3 has 12 amino acids. V was pared by 5 bases and J by 4 bases, with 8 bases between. The CDR3 loop is CASSHSRYGYTF. In DNA, the CDR3 is TGTGCCAGCAGTCATAGCCGCTATGGCTACACCTTC.

V is TRBV7-2 and J is TRBJ2-3, with TRBD1 as a possible D gene (6 bases). Germline V gene data show CDR1 as SGHTA and CDR2 as FQGNSA. With 6 bases removed from V and 0 bases from J, the gap between germline ends came to 13 bases. There are 15 residues in the CDR3. The CDR3 spells CASRPHRASTDTQYF. DNA for the CDR3: TGTGCCAGCAGACCGCACAGGGCTAGCACAGATACGCAGTATTTT.

As for this clonotype: At one of its ends the junction is not consistent with the germline gene, which may arise from a read error. J is TRBJ1-4 and V is TRBV7-2, with 9 nucleotides matching TRBD1. This CDR3 contains 14 residues. Germline V gene sequence: CDR1 SGHTA, CDR2 FQGNSA. CDR3 loop: CASSQQGAYEKRFF. In DNA form, the CDR3 reads TGTGCCAGCAGTCAACAGGGGGCTTACGAAAAACGGTTTTTT.

In this sample, this clonotype turned up many times. The rearrangement joins TRBV3-1 to TRBJ2-7; TRBD2 agrees at 9 bases. There are 13 residues in the CDR3. Germline trimming cut 6 bases from V and 4 bases from J; bases unmatched to any gene: 4. Germline CDR1 is LGHDT and CDR2 is YNNKEL (reference sequence). The CDR3 bases are TGTGCCAGCAGAAAGGGACTAGCTTACGAGCAGTACTTC. Amino acids: CASRKGLAYEQYF.

This clonotype was seen a few times. The chain links TRBV18 to TRBJ1-5; D uncertain. Germline V gene data show CDR1 as KGHSH and CDR2 as LQKENI. Trimming removed 2 bases from V and 7 bases from J, with 9 bases in between. The CDR3 has 13 amino acids. CDR3 protein: CASSPSYEQPQHF. The CDR3, as DNA: TGTGCCAGCTCACCATCTTATGAACAGCCCCAGCATTTT. The variable domain in full, with the rest retrieved from reference TRBV18 and TRBJ1-5, is NAGVMQNPRHLVRRRGQEARLRCSPMKGHSHVYWYRQLPEEGLKFMVYLQKENIIDESGMPKERFSAEFPKEGPSILRIQQVVRGDSAAYFCASSPSYEQPQHFGDGTRLSIL.

The rearrangement uses TRBV20-1 and TRBJ2-3; D might be TRBD1 (6 bases). Per the germline V gene, CDR1 is DFQATT and CDR2 is SNEGSKA (reference sequence). Trimming left V 2 bases short and J 5 bases short, with 8 bases between. This CDR3 is built from 12 residues. The DNA for the CDR3 is TGCAGTGCTAGACCAGGGGTAGATACGCAGTATTTT. It yields the protein CSARPGVDTQYF.

This chain uses TRBV10-3 with TRBJ2-1; no firm D call. The CDR3 contains 13 residues. Per germline, CDR1 ENHRY and CDR2 SYGVKD. V lost 6 bases, J lost 8 bases, and 14 bases lay in between. The CDR3 DNA reads as TGTGCCATCAGGAATCAGGTTGGCGATGAGCAGTTCTTC. Amino acids: CAIRNQVGDEQFF.